This TCR beta chain emerged from a study of response to subunit inactivated influenza vaccine. General study results and limits: The study's authors posited that every seasonal influenza vaccination enlists few new T cells.

CDR1 DFQATT and CDR2 SNEGSKA come from the germline V gene (reference sequence). The CDR3 consists of 14 residues. V was cut by 3 bases and J by 5 bases, with 14 bases left in between. TCRdb re-called the RT-PCR reads with MiXCR, one entry per CDR3 protein. The repertoire holds some 500,000 distinct CDR3 sequences, with 16% as singletons. A word on this clonotype: The antigen is not known.

This TCR derives from a man aged 50-75 years who received an inactivated influenza vaccine. This specimen was CD4+ T cells sorted from PBMCs, taken about 24 months after vaccination. The V gene is TRBV20-1, the J gene TRBJ1-5; D might be TRBD1 (6 bases). The CDR3, as DNA: TGCAGTGCTAGGCCACAGGGTTTGGATCAGCCCCAGCATTTT. Its translation is CSARPQGLDQPQHF.